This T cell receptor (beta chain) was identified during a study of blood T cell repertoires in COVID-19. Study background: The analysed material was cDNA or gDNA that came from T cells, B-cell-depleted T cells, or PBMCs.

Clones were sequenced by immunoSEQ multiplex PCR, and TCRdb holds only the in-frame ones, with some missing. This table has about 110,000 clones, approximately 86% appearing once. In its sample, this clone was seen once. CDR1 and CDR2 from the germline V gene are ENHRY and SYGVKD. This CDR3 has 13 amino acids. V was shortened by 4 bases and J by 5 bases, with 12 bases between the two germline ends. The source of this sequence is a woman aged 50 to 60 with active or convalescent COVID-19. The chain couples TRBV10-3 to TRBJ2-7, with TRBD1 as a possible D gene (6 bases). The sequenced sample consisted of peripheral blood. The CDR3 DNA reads TGTGCCATCAGTGGCGTGGGGGCACACGAGCAGTACTTC. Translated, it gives CAISGVGAHEQYF.